The clone carrying this TCR beta chain is a singleton in its sample. Its antigen is not identified. The sample is drawn from a study of cytomegalovirus exposure and HLA in healthy donors. Study-wide background: The 100 million to 120 million unique TCR beta sequences, from approximately 170 million T cells, were found by an earlier analysis. Study outcomes and limitations: A later analysis reported that several of the most significant clusters appeared to be linked to common viral pathogens, among them Epstein-Barr virus.

In germline, CDR1 is SGHTA, CDR2 FQGNSA. CDR3 length: 15 amino acids. Between the trimmed V and J ends, which lost 5 bases and 4 bases, there was a span of 14 bases. In the PCR, 60 Vbeta and 13 Jbeta primers were used. Some clones are missing from TCRdb's copy, which holds only in-frame ones; the method was immunoSEQ multiplex PCR. The data show about 73,000 clones, 75% seen once. Sequenced material: PBMCs. This clonotype originated in a man between 65 and 85 years old in good health and CMV-seronegative. This rearrangement joins TRBV7-2 to TRBJ2-2; no firm D call. In DNA, the CDR3 is TGTGCCAGCAGCCCCGCCTCTATTCGCACCGGGGAGCTGTTTTTT. It encodes CASSPASIRTGELFF.